Here is one T cell receptor (beta chain) with its context. Its antigen remains unidentified. 13 Jbeta primers and 60 Vbeta primers were used for the PCR. The assay was immunoSEQ multiplex PCR, and TCRdb's table has in-frame clones only and misses some. This sample has some 85,000 clones, with roughly 83% found just once. These data belong to a study of cytomegalovirus exposure and HLA in healthy donors. CDR1 and CDR2 from the germline V gene are KGHSH and LQKENI. Trimming took off 2 bases at V and 4 bases at J, with 9 bases between the two ends. The CDR3 totals 14 residues. Points from the study as a whole: V- and J-gene trimming of TCR beta was linked (in a later analysis) to a missense DCLRE1C variant. TRBV6-2, TRBV6-3 and some other V segments were unresolvable in 87-base-pair reads. In a later analysis, HLA-C alleles had the fewest associated TCRs, DRB1 alleles the most. For most TCR beta V segments, an earlier analysis put the productive rate at about 90% or about 30% of the time.

V usage is TRBV18 and J usage is TRBJ1-5; D gene ambiguous. This sequence was found in a woman in her fifties or sixties in good health and CMV-seronegative. The specimen was PBMCs. The CDR3 nucleotides are TGTGCCAGCTCACCAATGGCAGTTAATCAGCCCCAGCATTTT. Translation gives CASSPMAVNQPQHF.